Presented here are 20 T cell receptor beta chains from one specimen sequenced in a study of blood T cells in healthy people across ages. The second PCR ran roughly 6 to 11 cycles with a sample-barcoded 5' primer and J-beta primers. One entry per CDR3 protein, called by TCRdb with MiXCR from the 5' RACE reads. This table holds roughly 700,000 distinct CDR3 sequences, approximately 29% found once. Sequences were obtained from blood. Receptors were obtained from a woman older than 75 in good health.

The chain employs TRBV29-1 and TRBJ2-5; D may be TRBD1 (5 bases). CDR1 and CDR2 from the germline V gene are SQVTM and ANQGSEA. V dropped 2 bases and J dropped 3 bases, with 13 bases sitting between them. CDR3 length: 14 amino acids. The CDR3 region has the DNA TGCAGCGTTGAACTACTCCAGGGAAAAGAGACCCAGTACTTC. Encoded protein: CSVELLQGKETQYF.

This clonotype showed up many times. The gene calls are TRBV7-3 and TRBJ2-3, with TRBD2 matching over 9 bases. The CDR3 is made up of 18 amino acids. Germline trimming cut 2 bases from V and 1 base from J; bases unmatched to any gene: 10. The germline CDR1 and CDR2 sequences are SGHTA and FQGTGA. CDR3 nucleotides: TGTGCCAGCAGCTTACTGGCGGGGGGGCTGCAACGCACAGATACGCAGTATTTT. The encoded protein is CASSLLAGGLQRTDTQYF.

V is TRBV24-1 and J is TRBJ1-5; 9 bases line up with TRBD1. From germline, CDR1 is KGHDR and CDR2 SFDVKD. V gave up 4 bases and J gave up 7 bases; unmatched junction bases: 4. This CDR3 has 14 residues. The CDR3 region is CATSDPGTGQPQHF. As DNA, the CDR3 is TGTGCCACCAGTGACCCGGGGACAGGGCAGCCCCAGCATTTT.

This clonotype was counted at least ten times. J is TRBJ2-7 and V is TRBV7-9; 9 bases match TRBD1. The CDR3 extends over 13 amino acids. V lost 3 bases to trimming and J lost 6 bases; unmatched junction nucleotides: 3. Germline V lookup: CDR1 SEHNR, CDR2 FQNEAQ (reference sequence). The CDR3 DNA reads as TGTGCCAGCAGCTTTGGGACAGGGCTCGAGCAGTACTTC. It translates to CASSFGTGLEQYF. Looking up the rest from reference TRBV7-9 and TRBJ2-7 gives the full variable domain: DTGVSQNPRHKITKRGQNVTFRCDPISEHNRLYWYRQTLGQGPEFLTYFQNEAQLEKSRLLSDRFSAERPKGSFSTLEIQRTEQGDSAMYLCASSFGTGLEQYFGPGTRLTVT.

This clonotype was seen a few times. A much larger clonotype is one base distant, so this may be a read error. The gene calls are TRBV30 and TRBJ2-4; unclear D gene. This CDR3 is 12 amino acids long. With 2 bases removed from V and 0 bases from J, the gap between germline ends came to 2 bases. Germline CDR1 GTSNPN, CDR2 SVGIG (reference sequence). The CDR3 here is CAWSQAKNIQYF. The CDR3 nucleotides are TGTGCCTGGAGTCAAGCCAAAAACATTCAGTACTTC.

Regarding this clonotype: This may be a read error: a much more frequent sequence differs by one nucleotide. The chain recombines TRBV5-6 with TRBJ1-2, with D possibly matching TRBD1 (5 bases). Germline loops: CDR1 SGHDT, CDR2 YYEEEE. The CDR3 is made up of 14 amino acids. CDR3: CASSPGAGDAGCTF. CDR3 DNA: TGTGCCAGCAGCCCCGGGGCTGGCGATGCGGGCTGCACCTTC.

This clonotype was detected ten times or more. The rearrangement uses TRBV4-2 and TRBJ2-3, with D perhaps TRBD2 (7 bases). This CDR3 region has 16 residues. The ends were cut back, 0 bases at V and 0 bases at J, with 10 bases in the middle. Germline V gene lookup returns CDR1 LGHNA and CDR2 YNFKEQ. The CDR3 region is CASSQDEGGSTDTQYF. CDR3 coding DNA: TGTGCCAGCAGCCAAGATGAGGGGGGGAGCACAGATACGCAGTATTTT.

For this clonotype: A much larger clone lies one base from this, so it may be a read error. This CDR3 reads CAGSLDRARAGEQFF. The CDR3 bases are TGTGCCGGCAGCCTCGACAGGGCCCGGGCGGGGGAGCAGTTCTTC. V usage is TRBV6-2 or TRBV6-3 and J usage is TRBJ2-1, with a tentative D call TRBD1 (7 bases). This CDR3 has 15 residues. In germline, CDR1 is MNHEY, CDR2 SVGEGT.

For this clonotype: Compared with germline, one end of the junction differs, possibly owing to a read error. This chain connects TRBV12-3 or TRBV12-4 to TRBJ2-3, with 7 bases aligning to TRBD2. The CDR3 is 15 amino acids. CDR3 bases: TGTGCCAGCAGTGCTAGCGGATTGCGCGCAGATGCGCAGTATTTT. The encoded protein is CASSASGLRADAQYF.

Details on this clonotype: This may stem from a read error, because a much larger clone lies one nucleotide away. This chain joins TRBV27 and TRBJ2-3; D perhaps matches TRBD2 (5 bases). The CDR3 runs 14 residues. Germline V lookup: CDR1 MNHEY, CDR2 SMNVEV (reference sequence). CDR3 in amino acids: CASSRITWGDAQYF. CDR3 in DNA: TGTGCCAGCAGCCGGATAACTTGGGGAGATGCGCAGTATTTT.

About this clonotype itself: A read error is possible here, since a much larger clone lies one base away. The V gene is TRBV3-1, the J gene TRBJ1-5, with a tentative D call TRBD1 (6 bases). Trimming left V 0 bases short and J 3 bases short, with 12 bases between. Germline V gene data show CDR1 as LGHDT and CDR2 as YNNKEL (reference sequence). The CDR3 is 16 residues long. The CDR3 sequence: CASSQDGRQANQPQHF. DNA of the CDR3: TGTGCCAGCAGCCAAGATGGGAGACAGGCCAATCAGCCCCAGCATTTT.

Points on this clonotype: This may arise from a read error, as a much more abundant clone is one base away. The J gene is TRBJ2-7, the V gene TRBV7-2; 9 nucleotides match TRBD1. CDR3 length equals 14 residues. Germline assignment: CDR1 SGHTA and CDR2 FQGNSA. The junction had 7 bases not matched to a gene; V was cut back by 7 bases and J by 3 bases. The DNA for the CDR3 is TGTGCCAGCACCATTGGGACAGGGCGCTACGAGCAGTACTTC. Translated: CASTIGTGRYEQYF.

Comments on this clonotype: This may be a read error, as it is one base from a much larger clone. This sequence joins TRBV5-1 and TRBJ2-1; 8 nucleotides match TRBD2. V lost 0 bases, J lost 6 bases, and 8 bases stayed unmatched. CDR3 size: 16 residues. CDR1 is SGHRS, CDR2 YFSETQ, per germline. In nucleotides, the CDR3 is TGCGCCAGCAGCTTGGGCTCGGGGGGGCCGGGCAATGAGCAGTTCTTC. Residues: CASSLGSGGPGNEQFF. Combining the CDR3 with reference TRBV5-1 and TRBJ2-1 gives the whole variable domain KAGVTQTPRYLIKTRGQQVTLSCSPISGHRSVSWYQQTPGQGLQFLFEYFSETQRNKGNFPGRFSGRQFSNSRSEMNVSTLELGDSALYLCASSLGSGGPGNEQFFGPGTRLTVL.

This clonotype was seen at least ten times. This chain joins TRBV7-8 and TRBJ1-1; D unclear. CDR1 SGHVS and CDR2 FQNEAQ come from the germline V gene. Trimming cost V 6 bases and J 5 bases, with 13 bases left between them. The CDR3 has 13 residues. The CDR3 loop is CASRPHVRTEAFF. The DNA for the CDR3 is TGTGCCAGCAGGCCCCATGTAAGGACTGAAGCTTTCTTT.

This clonotype came up many times. This rearrangement joins TRBV7-3 to TRBJ1-1, with D hard to call. V lost 1 base, J lost 0 bases, and 12 bases lay in between. The CDR3 has 16 residues. Per the germline V gene, CDR1 is SGHTA and CDR2 is FQGTGA. CDR3 nucleotides: TGTGCCAGCAGCTTAAGGGCAGGCAGCATGAACACTGAAGCTTTCTTT. Translated, it gives CASSLRAGSMNTEAFF.

This clonotype was recorded at least ten times. The chain carries TRBV29-1 and TRBJ2-1; 8 positions match TRBD2. CDR3 length: 17 residues. Germline V gene sequence: CDR1 SQVTM, CDR2 ANQGSEA. Trimming removed 1 base from V and 4 bases from J; junction bases left unmatched: 12. The CDR3 region is CSVEGGGRSGAYNEQFF. CDR3 coding DNA: TGCAGCGTTGAAGGCGGGGGGCGTAGTGGAGCATACAATGAGCAGTTCTTC.

This clonotype was observed many times. This rearrangement joins TRBV5-1 to TRBJ1-1, with D unresolved. V gave up 6 bases and J gave up 3 bases, with 12 bases separating them. The CDR3 contains 13 residues. The V gene's germline CDR1 is SGHRS and CDR2 YFSETQ. The CDR3 coding sequence is TGCGCCAGCACCGATCTACGGGACACTGAAGCTTTCTTT. Translating gives CASTDLRDTEAFF.

This clonotype was counted many times. The chain joins TRBV5-5 to TRBJ2-1; TRBD2 might be the D (6 bases). CDR1 is SGHKS and CDR2 is YYEKEE in the germline V gene (reference sequence). The CDR3 runs 15 residues. With 0 bases removed from V and 5 bases from J, the gap between germline ends came to 12 bases. The CDR3 protein is CASSLGTNSNNEQFF. CDR3 nucleotides: TGTGCCAGCAGCTTGGGGACTAATTCTAACAATGAGCAGTTCTTC.

This clonotype has just a few counts. DNA of the CDR3: TGCAGTGCTAGAGAGGGAGGGGGGCCCCAGCATTTT. Translated, it gives CSAREGGGPQHF. V gene TRBV20-1 combines with J gene TRBJ1-5; D might be TRBD1 (6 bases). The CDR3 length is 12 residues. The V and J ends lost 0 bases and 9 bases respectively, with 9 bases between them. Germline CDR1 and CDR2: DFQATT and SNEGSKA (reference sequence).

This clonotype was observed many times. The chain links TRBV10-3 to TRBJ2-1, with 12 bases identical to TRBD2. CDR3 length equals 15 residues. The junction had 5 bases not matched to a gene; V was cut back by 6 bases and J by 5 bases. From germline, CDR1 is ENHRY and CDR2 SYGVKD. The CDR3 DNA reads as TGTGCCATCAGCGTAACTAGCGGGGGGAACAATGAGCAGTTCTTC. This translates into CAISVTSGGNNEQFF.